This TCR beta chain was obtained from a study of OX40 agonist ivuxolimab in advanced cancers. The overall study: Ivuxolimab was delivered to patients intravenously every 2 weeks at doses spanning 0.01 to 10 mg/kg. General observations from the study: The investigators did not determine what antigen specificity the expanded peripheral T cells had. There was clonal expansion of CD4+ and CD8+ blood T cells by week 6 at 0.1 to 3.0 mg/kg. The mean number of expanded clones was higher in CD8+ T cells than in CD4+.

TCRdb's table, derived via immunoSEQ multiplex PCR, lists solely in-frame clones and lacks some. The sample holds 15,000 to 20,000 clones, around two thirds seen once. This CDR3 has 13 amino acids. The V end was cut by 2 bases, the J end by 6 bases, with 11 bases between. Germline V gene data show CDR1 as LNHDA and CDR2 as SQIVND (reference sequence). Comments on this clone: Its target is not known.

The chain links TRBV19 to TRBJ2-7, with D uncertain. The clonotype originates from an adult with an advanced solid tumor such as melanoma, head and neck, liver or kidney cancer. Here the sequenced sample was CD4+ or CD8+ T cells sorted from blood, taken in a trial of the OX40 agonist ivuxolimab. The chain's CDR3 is CASSIMARSEQYF. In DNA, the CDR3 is TGTGCCAGTAGTATAATGGCCCGCAGCGAGCAGTACTTC.